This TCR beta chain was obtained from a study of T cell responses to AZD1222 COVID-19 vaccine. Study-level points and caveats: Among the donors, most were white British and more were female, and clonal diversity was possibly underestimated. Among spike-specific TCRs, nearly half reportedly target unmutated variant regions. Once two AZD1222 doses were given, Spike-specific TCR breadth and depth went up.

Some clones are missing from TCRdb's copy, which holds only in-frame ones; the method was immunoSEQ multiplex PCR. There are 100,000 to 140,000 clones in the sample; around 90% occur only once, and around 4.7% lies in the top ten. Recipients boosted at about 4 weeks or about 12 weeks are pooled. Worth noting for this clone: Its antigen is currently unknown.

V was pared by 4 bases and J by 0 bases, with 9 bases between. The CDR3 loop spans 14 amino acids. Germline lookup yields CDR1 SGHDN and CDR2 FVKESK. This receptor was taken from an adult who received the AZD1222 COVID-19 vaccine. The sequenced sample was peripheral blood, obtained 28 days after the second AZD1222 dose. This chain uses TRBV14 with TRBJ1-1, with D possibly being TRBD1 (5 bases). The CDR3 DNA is TGTGCCAGCAGCCCCCTGGGGGTGAACACTGAAGCTTTCTTT. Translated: CASSPLGVNTEAFF.